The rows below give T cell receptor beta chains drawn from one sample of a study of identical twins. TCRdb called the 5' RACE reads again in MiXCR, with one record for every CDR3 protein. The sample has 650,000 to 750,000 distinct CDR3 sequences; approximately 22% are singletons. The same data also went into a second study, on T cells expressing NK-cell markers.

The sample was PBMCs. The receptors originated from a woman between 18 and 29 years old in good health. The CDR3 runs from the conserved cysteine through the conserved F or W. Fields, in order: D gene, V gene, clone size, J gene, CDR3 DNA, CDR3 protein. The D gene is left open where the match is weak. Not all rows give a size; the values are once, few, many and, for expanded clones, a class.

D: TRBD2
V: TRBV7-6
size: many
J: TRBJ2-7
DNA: TGTGCCAGCAGCATTCCTAGCGGGGGGATTGACGAGCAGTACTTC
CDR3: CASSIPSGGIDEQYF

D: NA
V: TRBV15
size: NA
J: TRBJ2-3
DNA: TGTGCCACCAGCAAATACGGGGGCGCAGATACGCAGTATTTT
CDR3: CATSKYGGADTQYF

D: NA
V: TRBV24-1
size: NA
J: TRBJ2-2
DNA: TGTGCCACCAGTGATTTCCCGGGATCCGGGGAGCTGTTTTTT
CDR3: CATSDFPGSGELFF

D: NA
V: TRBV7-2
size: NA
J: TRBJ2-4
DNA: TGTGCCAGCAGCTTAGTGAAGCTAGCCAAAAACATTCAGTACTTC
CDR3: CASSLVKLAKNIQYF

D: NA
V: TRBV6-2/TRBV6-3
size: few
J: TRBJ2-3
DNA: TGTGCCAGCAGTTACGCCGGGGCCTACACAGATACGCAGTATTTT
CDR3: CASSYAGAYTDTQYF

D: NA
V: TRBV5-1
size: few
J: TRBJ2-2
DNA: TGCGCCAGCAGCTTGGAGGTGACAACGAACACCGGGGAGCTGTTTTTT
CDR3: CASSLEVTTNTGELFF

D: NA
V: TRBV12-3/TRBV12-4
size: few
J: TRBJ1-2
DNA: TGTGCCAGCAGTTTAATCGGGGGAGGTTTGGGCTACACCTTC
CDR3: CASSLIGGGLGYTF

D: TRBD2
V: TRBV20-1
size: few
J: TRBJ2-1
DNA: TGCAGTGTCTCTACTAGCGGGGGTAGAAGTGAGCAGTTCTTC
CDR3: CSVSTSGGRSEQFF

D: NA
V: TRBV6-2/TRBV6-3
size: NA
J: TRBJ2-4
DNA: TGTGCCAGCAGTTACCGGGGGGCCCGACGGAGCATTCAGTACTTC
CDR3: CASSYRGARRSIQYF

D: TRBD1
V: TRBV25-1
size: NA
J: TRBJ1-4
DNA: TGTGCCAGCAGTTTGTACAGGGGAAAGAATGAAAAACTGTTTTTT
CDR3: CASSLYRGKNEKLFF

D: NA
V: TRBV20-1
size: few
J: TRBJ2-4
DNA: TGCAGTGCCGAGGATGGGGGGAAAGCCAAAAACATTCAGTACTTC
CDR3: CSAEDGGKAKNIQYF

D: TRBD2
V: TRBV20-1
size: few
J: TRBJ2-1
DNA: TGCAGTGCTAGAGCGCGGACTAGCGGGAGATACAATGAGCAGTTCTTC
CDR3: CSARARTSGRYNEQFF

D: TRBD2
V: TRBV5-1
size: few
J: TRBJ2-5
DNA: TGCGCCAGCAGCTTGCCCAGCGGGGGGGTTGCAGAGACCCAGTACTTC
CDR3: CASSLPSGGVAETQYF

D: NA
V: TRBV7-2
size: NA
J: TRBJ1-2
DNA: TGTGCCAGCAGAGACAGCTGGGGCTATGGCTACACCTTC
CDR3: CASRDSWGYGYTF

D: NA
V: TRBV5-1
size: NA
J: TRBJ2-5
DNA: TGCGCCAGCAGTCCCGAGGGTCTCCAAGAGACCCAGTACTTC
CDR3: CASSPEGLQETQYF

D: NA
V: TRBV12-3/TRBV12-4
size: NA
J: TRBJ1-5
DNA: TGTGCCAGCAGTCCATGGGACCGCCATCAGCCCCAGCATTTT
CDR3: CASSPWDRHQPQHF

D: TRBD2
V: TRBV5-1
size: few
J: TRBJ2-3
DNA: TGCGCCAGCAGCCTTAGCGGGGGTCACATCACAGATACGCAGTATTTT
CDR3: CASSLSGGHITDTQYF

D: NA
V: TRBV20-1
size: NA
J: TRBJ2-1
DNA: TGCAGTGCCCAAACGGGGCTAGGGGATAATGAGCAGTTCTTC
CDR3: CSAQTGLGDNEQFF

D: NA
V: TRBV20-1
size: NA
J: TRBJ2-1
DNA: TGCAGTGCTAGGGCCGGGACTCCTAATGAGCAGTTCTTC
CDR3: CSARAGTPNEQFF

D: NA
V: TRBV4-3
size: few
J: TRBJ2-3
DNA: TGCGCCAGCAGCCAAGGACAGCAAGCAGATACGCAGTATTTT
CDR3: CASSQGQQADTQYF